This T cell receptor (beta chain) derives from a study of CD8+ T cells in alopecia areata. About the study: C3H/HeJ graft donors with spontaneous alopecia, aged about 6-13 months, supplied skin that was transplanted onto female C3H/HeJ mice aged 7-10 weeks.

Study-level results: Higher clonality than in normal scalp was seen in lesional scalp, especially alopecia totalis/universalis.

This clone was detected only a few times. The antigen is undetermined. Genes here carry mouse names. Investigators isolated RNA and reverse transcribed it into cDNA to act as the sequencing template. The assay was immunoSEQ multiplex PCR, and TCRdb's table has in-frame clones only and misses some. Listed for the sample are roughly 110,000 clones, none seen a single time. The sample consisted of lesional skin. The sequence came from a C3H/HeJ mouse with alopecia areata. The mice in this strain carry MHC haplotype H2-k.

The sequenced part of the CDR3 DNA is TGTGCTAGCAGTACTAGACAGGGGGACTAT. Translation: CASSTRQGDY. The CDR3 in its entirety is CASSTRQGDYEQYF. The chain links TRBV17 to TRBJ2-7, with 9 bases identical to TRBD1. The read terminates 4 residues ahead of where the CDR3 ends, so the germline J gene completes it. This CDR3 comprises 14 residues. The junction had 4 bases not matched to a gene; V was cut back by 4 bases and J by 3 bases. The germline V gene encodes CDR1 MNHDT and CDR2 YYDKIL.